This is a list of T cell receptor beta chains from one sample in a study of shared clonotypes between healthy human individuals. The assay was immunoSEQ multiplex PCR, and TCRdb's table has in-frame clones only and misses some. Of about 490,000 clones in the sample, around four fifths were seen once. Sequenced: PBMCs. The receptor source for this set is a middle-aged woman in good health. Some clones in this sample may be carry-over from other donors' samples. Both conserved end residues are part of each CDR3. Fields, in order: clone size, J gene, D gene, V gene, CDR3 DNA, CDR3 protein. A D gene is named only where the DNA matches it firmly. Not all rows give a size; the values are once, few, many and, for expanded clones, a class.

. | TRBJ2-3 | . | TRBV7-2 | TGTGCCAGCAGCTTAGCGGGCGGATACACAGATACGCAGTATTTT | CASSLAGGYTDTQYF
few | TRBJ2-3 | TRBD1 | TRBV6-5 | TGTGCCAGCAGTTACTCGGGACAGGGAGACGCGCAGTATTTT | CASSYSGQGDAQYF
. | TRBJ1-2 | TRBD1 | TRBV11-2 | TGTGCCAGCAGCTTAGGGGCAGGGGGTGATGGCTACACCTTC | CASSLGAGGDGYTF
. | TRBJ2-5 | TRBD2 | TRBV10-3 | TGTGCCATCCAGGCCGCCTCGGGGACTAGCGTGGCCCAGTACTTC | CAIQAASGTSVAQYF
. | TRBJ2-7 | . | TRBV2 | TGTGCCAGCAGTGAAGCGCTTGCAGTGGAATGGGGTACCTACGAGCAGTACTTC | CASSEALAVEWGTYEQYF
. | TRBJ2-7 | . | TRBV9 | TGTGCCAGCAGCGTAGAATCAGGATTCTCCTACGAGCAGTACTTC | CASSVESGFSYEQYF
. | TRBJ1-1 | TRBD1 | TRBV28 | TGTGCCAGCACGACAGGGGGCAGTGCGAACACTGAAGCTTTCTTT | CASTTGGSANTEAFF
. | TRBJ1-5 | TRBD1 | TRBV30 | TGTGCCTGGAGTCAGGGGGCGGGCAATCAGCCCCAGCATTTT | CAWSQGAGNQPQHF
. | TRBJ2-2 | TRBD2 | TRBV7-9 | TGTGCCAGCAGCTTAGTATTAGCGGGATCCAACACCGGGGAGCTGTTTTTT | CASSLVLAGSNTGELFF
once | TRBJ2-1 | . | TRBV1 | TGCACCAGCAGCCAACGAAGGACTAGCCGTCCGGTTGATGAGCAGTTCTTC | CTSSQRRTSRPVDEQFF
. | TRBJ2-1 | . | TRBV6-6 | TGTGCCAGCAGGGCCGCCGGAGGGAACAATGAGCAGTTCTTC | CASRAAGGNNEQFF
few | TRBJ2-5 | . | TRBV14 | TGTGCCACCTCGGGCAGTTCGGAGACCCAGTACTTC | CATSGSSETQYF
many | TRBJ2-3 | TRBD2 | TRBV6-5 | TGTGCCAGCAAACTGCAACTAGCGTCAGATACGCAGTATTTT | CASKLQLASDTQYF
. | TRBJ2-7 | . | TRBV13 | TGTGCCAGCAGCTTCAGCTCCTACGAGCAGTACTTC | CASSFSSYEQYF
. | TRBJ1-1 | . | TRBV28 | TGTGCCCCCATCGAGAACGAGGACACTGAAGCTTTCTTT | CAPIENEDTEAFF
. | TRBJ2-7 | TRBD1 | TRBV25-1 | TGTGCCAGCAGTGACTCGTCCCCCGGGACAGCCTACGAGCAGTACTTC | CASSDSSPGTAYEQYF
. | TRBJ2-5 | . | TRBV27 | TGTGCCAGCAGTTTATACCCAGCGGGCCTACAAGAGACCCAGTACTTC | CASSLYPAGLQETQYF
few | TRBJ2-3 | . | TRBV7-3 | TGTGCCAGCAGCGGGGTAGCCCACACAGATACGCAGTATTTT | CASSGVAHTDTQYF
. | TRBJ2-3 | . | TRBV29-1 | TGCAGCGGCCGGGACGGAGGCACAGATACGCAGTATTTT | CSGRDGGTDTQYF
. | TRBJ1-2 | . | TRBV27 | TGTGCCAGCAGTTTAAGTGGGCGGGACTATGGCTACACCTTC | CASSLSGRDYGYTF
. | TRBJ1-5 | . | TRBV11-2 | TGTGCCAGCAGCTTAGATCTTTCGCGGCCCCAGCATTTT | CASSLDLSRPQHF
. | TRBJ1-2 | . | TRBV28 | TGTGCCAGCAGTTTAGTAGGGAACTATGGCTACACCTTC | CASSLVGNYGYTF
once | TRBJ2-3 | . | TRBV4-3 | TGCGCCAGCAGCCAAGAGGAGGGACCCCCAGATACGCAGTATTTT | CASSQEEGPPDTQYF
. | TRBJ2-6 | . | TRBV11-2 | TGTGCCAGCAGCCACGGGCGGGCCGTCTCTGGGGCCAACGTCCTGACTTTC | CASSHGRAVSGANVLTF
. | TRBJ1-3 | . | TRBV6-1 | TGTGCCAGCAGTGAAAAGGGCAGCCAGAGCTCTGGAAACACCATATATTTT | CASSEKGSQSSGNTIYF
. | TRBJ1-1 | . | TRBV7-2 | TGTGCCAGCAGCTTAGTCCCGGGAGGTGGGACTGAAGCTTTCTTT | CASSLVPGGGTEAFF
. | TRBJ1-1 | TRBD1 | TRBV5-6 | TGTGCCAGCAGCTGGGACAGGGCGGGAACTGAAGCTTTCTTT | CASSWDRAGTEAFF
. | TRBJ2-1 | TRBD1 | TRBV4-3 | TGCGCCAGCAGCAACCACAGGGGAAATGAGCAGTTCTTC | CASSNHRGNEQFF
few | TRBJ1-2 | . | TRBV28 | TGTGCCAGCAGCTCCCCCGGGGAGGGCACGGGCTATGGCTACACCTTC | CASSSPGEGTGYGYTF
. | TRBJ1-2 | . | TRBV5-1 | TGCGCCAGCAGCTTGGGGTTGCAGGGTAACTATGGCTACACCTTC | CASSLGLQGNYGYTF
. | TRBJ2-7 | . | TRBV7-3 | TGTGCCAGCAGCTTAGCGGGACGCTACGAGCAGTACTTC | CASSLAGRYEQYF
. | TRBJ1-3 | TRBD1 | TRBV6-5 | TGTGCCAGCAGTTCCAGGGGGCTTGGAAACACCATATATTTT | CASSSRGLGNTIYF
. | TRBJ2-3 | . | TRBV4-2 | TGTGCCAGCAGCCAAGAGTGGGCAGATACGCAGTATTTT | CASSQEWADTQYF
few | TRBJ2-3 | TRBD2 | TRBV4-2 | TGTGCCAGCAGCCTGGAGGGAACTAGCGGGAGGAGCACAGATACGCAGTATTTT | CASSLEGTSGRSTDTQYF
. | TRBJ2-2 | TRBD1 | TRBV10-3 | TGTGCCATCAGTGAGGGACAGGCGACGACCGGGGAGCTGTTTTTT | CAISEGQATTGELFF
once | TRBJ2-1 | . | TRBV9 | TGTGCCAGCAGCGTAGTTCCCGGGGGTGACAATGAGCAGTTCTTC | CASSVVPGGDNEQFF
. | TRBJ2-2 | . | TRBV18 | TGTGCCAGCTCGGAGTTCACCGGGGAGCTGTTTTTT | CASSEFTGELFF
. | TRBJ2-1 | TRBD2 | TRBV27 | TGTGCCAGCAGTCTGGGGACTAGCGGGAACTACAATGAGCAGTTCTTC | CASSLGTSGNYNEQFF
. | TRBJ2-7 | . | TRBV2 | TGTGCCAGCAAAATGGGGACAACATCCTACGAGCAGTACTTC | CASKMGTTSYEQYF
. | TRBJ2-7 | . | TRBV7-6 | TGTGCCAGCAGCTTCATGGCGGGCTCCTACGAGCAGTACTTC | CASSFMAGSYEQYF
few | TRBJ2-7 | TRBD2 | TRBV7-9 | TGTGCCAGCAGCTCGGGACTAGCTCTGTACGAGCAGTACTTC | CASSSGLALYEQYF
. | TRBJ1-2 | . | TRBV19 | TGTGCCAGTACCAATCAGGCGGGGGTTACTAACTATGGCTACACCTTC | CASTNQAGVTNYGYTF
. | TRBJ1-2 | . | TRBV27 | TGTGCCAGCAGTCCACAGACAAGACCTAACTATGGCTACACCTTC | CASSPQTRPNYGYTF
. | TRBJ1-1 | TRBD1 | TRBV19 | TGTGCCAGTATAAGGACAGGGGGGATCATGAACACTGAAGCTTTCTTT | CASIRTGGIMNTEAFF
. | TRBJ2-3 | TRBD2 | TRBV6-4 | TGTGCCAGCAGTCTGACTAGCGGGAGCTCAGATACGCAGTATTTT | CASSLTSGSSDTQYF
. | TRBJ2-1 | TRBD1 | TRBV4-1 | TGCGCCAGCAGGACTCCAGGGGGCGGTAACAATGAGCAGTTCTTC | CASRTPGGGNNEQFF
. | TRBJ2-2 | . | TRBV9 | TGTGCCAGCAGCGACGGGATAAACACTGTCGCTGTTTTT | CASSDGINTVAVF
. | TRBJ2-7 | . | TRBV18 | TGTGCCAGCTCACCCGGAGAGGGGTCCGAGCAGTACTTC | CASSPGEGSEQYF
. | TRBJ1-1 | TRBD1 | TRBV2 | TGTGCCAGCAGACGGGACAGGGATGCTTTCTTT | CASRRDRDAFF
. | TRBJ2-3 | TRBD2 | TRBV6-1 | TGTGCCAGCAGTGATTTAGCGGGAGGACCTAGCACAGATACGCAGTATTTT | CASSDLAGGPSTDTQYF
. | TRBJ2-1 | . | TRBV7-2 | TGTGCCAGCAGCTTAGACGGCAATGAGCAGTTCTTC | CASSLDGNEQFF
. | TRBJ2-7 | . | TRBV2 | TGTGCCAGCGGCATAATGGTTCGGTACGAGCAGTACTTC | CASGIMVRYEQYF
. | TRBJ2-1 | . | TRBV28 | TGTGCCAGCAGCTATAATGAGCAGTTCTTC | CASSYNEQFF
. | TRBJ1-1 | . | TRBV25-1 | TGTGCCAGCAGTGACCAGGGAACCCGCTCCTCTGAAGCTTTCTTT | CASSDQGTRSSEAFF